Listed below are T cell receptor beta chains from one sample, sequenced in a study of T cell responses to AZD1222 COVID-19 vaccine. Sequencing used immunoSEQ multiplex PCR; TCRdb keeps in-frame clones, though not all of them. This table holds some 86,000 clones, 90% found once. The sample in question was peripheral blood, obtained 28 days after the second AZD1222 dose. These receptors all stem from an adult who received the AZD1222 COVID-19 vaccine. Both conserved end residues are part of each CDR3. The D gene is left open where the match is weak. For some rows the clone size is stated as once, few or many, or as a class when expanded; others skip it.

clone size	D gene	V gene	J gene	CDR3 DNA	CDR3 protein
-	-	TRBV27	TRBJ2-7	TGTGCCAGCAGTTGGGGGTATAGCTACGAGCAGTACTTC	CASSWGYSYEQYF
-	-	TRBV13	TRBJ2-5	TGTGCCAGCAGCCGCTACAGGGGAGGAGAGACCCAGTACTTC	CASSRYRGGETQYF
once	-	TRBV10-3	TRBJ2-7	TGTGCCATCAGTGAGTCTCAGTCCTACGAGCAGTACTTC	CAISESQSYEQYF
-	-	TRBV7-6	TRBJ1-2	TGTGCCAGCGGAGGGCAGGGTGATTATGGCTACACCTTC	CASGGQGDYGYTF
-	TRBD1	TRBV6-6	TRBJ2-4	TGTGCCAGCAGTCCTTCCCCCGCGACAGGGGCGGGAGCCAAAAACATTCAGTACTTC	CASSPSPATGAGAKNIQYF
-	-	TRBV28	TRBJ2-4	TGTGCCAGCAGTGCCCCTAGGGGCATTCAGTACTTC	CASSAPRGIQYF
-	TRBD1	TRBV29-1	TRBJ1-1	TGCAGCGTTGCATCAGGGACAGGGGCCGCTTTCTTT	CSVASGTGAAFF
-	-	TRBV13	TRBJ1-1	TGTGCCAGCAGCTTATACATGAAGGAAGCTTTCTTT	CASSLYMKEAFF
once	-	TRBV6-5	TRBJ1-1	TGTGCCAGCAGTTACAAGGGGGGAGTGGCTGAAGCTTTCTTT	CASSYKGGVAEAFF
-	TRBD1	TRBV7-2	TRBJ2-1	TGTGCCAGCAGCTTATGGGGACAGGGGATCAATGAGCAGTTCTTC	CASSLWGQGINEQFF
-	-	TRBV30	TRBJ1-2	TGTGCCTGGAGTGTACTGGCCTATGGCTACACCTTC	CAWSVLAYGYTF
-	-	TRBV18	TRBJ1-2	TGTGCCAGCTCCCAGGACATCTACTATGGCTACACCTTC	CASSQDIYYGYTF
-	-	TRBV5-4	TRBJ2-4	TGTGCCAGCAGCTTGGGGGGAGTATGGAACATTCAGTACTTC	CASSLGGVWNIQYF
-	TRBD1	TRBV30	TRBJ1-2	TGTGCCTGGAGTGTCAGGACAGGGGTCTTAAACTATGGCTACACCTTC	CAWSVRTGVLNYGYTF
-	-	TRBV10-3	TRBJ2-2	TGTGCCATCAGTGGAGGGGGTACGAACACCGGGGAGCTGTTTTTT	CAISGGGTNTGELFF
-	-	TRBV6-5	TRBJ1-4	TGTGCCAGCAGTTACTCGAATCGGGGTGCCGAAAAACTGTTTTTT	CASSYSNRGAEKLFF
-	-	TRBV10-3	TRBJ1-3	TGTGCCATCAGTGAGGCCGGGCTTATCTCTGGAAACACCATATATTTT	CAISEAGLISGNTIYF
-	-	TRBV3-1/TRBV3-2	TRBJ2-7	TGTGCCAGCAGCCTCCGGGCCCAACTCTACGAGCAGTACTTC	CASSLRAQLYEQYF
once	-	TRBV19	TRBJ1-2	TGTGCCAGTAGCCCCCCCCCGGGGTGGGACTATGGCTACACCTTC	CASSPPPGWDYGYTF
-	-	TRBV2	TRBJ2-7	TGTGCCAGCAGCCTCAGGGACTACGAGCAGTACTTC	CASSLRDYEQYF